Below are 22 T cell receptor beta chains sequenced from a single sample in a study of Tregs in tolerant kidney transplant recipients. Method: immunoSEQ multiplex PCR; TCRdb's copy keeps in-frame clones and lacks some. The sample yields 240,000 or so clones, roughly 80% seen once. Sequencing was performed on CD4+ T cells from blood. These receptors all come from a human donor in good health.

The V gene is TRBV2, the J gene TRBJ1-2; the match to TRBD1 covers 7 bases. The CDR3 is 14 residues long. The V gene end was trimmed by 8 bases and the J gene end by 4 bases; junction bases not matched to a gene: 10. CDR1 is SNHLY, CDR2 FYNNEI, per germline. CDR3: CASLPRQGSYGYTF. CDR3 DNA: TGTGCCAGCCTTCCGCGACAGGGCAGCTATGGCTACACCTTC.

V and J are TRBV10-1 and TRBJ1-1, with TRBD1 as a possible D gene (5 bases). Germline V gene data show CDR1 as WNHNN and CDR2 as SYGVQD (reference sequence). Trimming removed 6 bases from V and 2 bases from J, with 16 bases in between. The CDR3 is 15 amino acids. CDR3 residues: CASRPGLGLNTEAFF. The CDR3 DNA is TGCGCCAGCAGACCAGGGTTAGGGCTCAACACTGAAGCTTTCTTT.

The chain links TRBV9 to TRBJ2-2, with a weak D call TRBD1 (6 bases). Germline-derived CDR1 and CDR2 are SGDLS and YYNGEE. The length of the CDR3 is 17 residues. Trimming shortened V by 1 base and J by 5 bases, and 18 bases separated the two germline ends. CDR3 residues: CASSVSIHRAWTGELFF. In nucleotides, the CDR3 is TGTGCCAGCAGCGTAAGCATTCACAGGGCCTGGACCGGGGAGCTGTTTTTT.

This clone was counted ten times or more. The chain carries TRBV15 and TRBJ1-1; no firm D call. V lost 2 bases, J lost 0 bases, and 7 bases lay in between. This CDR3 has 14 amino acids. Germline-derived CDR1 and CDR2 are LNHNV and YYDKDF (reference sequence). The CDR3 is CATSRKEMNTEAFF. DNA of the CDR3: TGTGCCACCAGCAGAAAGGAAATGAACACTGAAGCTTTCTTT.

This chain links TRBV6-1 with TRBJ1-1; D not resolved. Trimming shortened V by 1 base and J by 5 bases, and 5 bases separated the two germline ends. Germline lookup yields CDR1 MNHNS and CDR2 SASEGT. The CDR3 totals 12 residues. The CDR3 coding sequence is TGTGCCAGCAGTGAAGGGTGGACTGAAGCTTTCTTT. It is translated as CASSEGWTEAFF.

The chain uses TRBV2 and TRBJ1-1; D is unclear. The CDR3 loop spans 12 amino acids. V was trimmed by 3 bases and J by 4 bases, leaving 6 bases between them. Germline V gene sequence: CDR1 SNHLY, CDR2 FYNNEI. CDR3 region: CASSDPLTEAFF. CDR3 nucleotide sequence: TGTGCCAGCAGTGATCCCCTCACTGAAGCTTTCTTT.

The chain has TRBV25-1 and TRBJ1-2, with 10 bases identical to TRBD1. Germline V gene lookup returns CDR1 MGHDK and CDR2 SYGVNS. This CDR3 is 15 amino acids long. Trimming took 6 bases from V and 3 from J; bases not matched to a gene: 7. CDR3 DNA sequence: TGTGCCAGCAGCTCCCGGGACAGGGGAGACTATGGCTACACCTTC. Protein product: CASSSRDRGDYGYTF.

This clone was counted a few times. The chain is built from TRBV6-6 and TRBJ2-3, with 9 bases lining up with TRBD1. From germline, CDR1 is MNHNY and CDR2 SVGAGI (reference sequence). There are 14 residues in the CDR3. Trimming cost V 6 bases and J 0 bases; bases outside gene matches: 1. CDR3 in amino acids: CASRGTGSTDTQYF. Here the CDR3 DNA reads TGTGCCAGCAGAGGGACAGGGAGCACAGATACGCAGTATTTT.

This rearrangement joins TRBV4-1 to TRBJ2-1, with 10 bases matching TRBD2. Trimming at V came to 1 base and at J to 6 bases, leaving 12 bases not matched to a gene. The CDR3 has 18 residues. From germline, CDR1 is MGHRA and CDR2 YSYEKL. The CDR3 is CASSQVVASGGPINEQFF. CDR3 bases: TGCGCCAGCAGCCAAGTTGTGGCTAGCGGGGGCCCCATCAATGAGCAGTTCTTC.

The chain couples TRBV30 to TRBJ2-2; TRBD1 or TRBD2 may be the D gene (6 bases each). Germline V gene lookup returns CDR1 GTSNPN and CDR2 SVGIG (reference sequence). The CDR3 has 15 amino acids. V gave up 3 bases and J gave up 1 base, with 12 bases separating them. The CDR3 here is CAWRVEGGNTGELFF. CDR3 coding DNA: TGTGCCTGGAGGGTTGAGGGGGGGAACACCGGGGAGCTGTTTTTT.

V and J are TRBV5-1 and TRBJ1-1, with 7 bases that match TRBD1. From germline, CDR1 is SGHRS and CDR2 YFSETQ. The CDR3 runs 15 residues. V shed 5 bases and J 0 bases; nucleotides not matched to a gene: 7. The CDR3 DNA reads as TGCGCCAGCAGTATCTCAGGGGGGTTGAACACTGAAGCTTTCTTT. As protein: CASSISGGLNTEAFF.

As to this clone: The sample has other DNA sequences that encode this CDR3 too. This rearrangement joins TRBV19 to TRBJ1-5; 7 positions agree with TRBD1. This CDR3 has 13 residues. Per the germline V gene, CDR1 is LNHDA and CDR2 is SQIVND (reference sequence). V shed 8 bases, J shed 4 bases, and the junction held 5 bases outside the gene matches. The CDR3 DNA reads TGTGCCAGTCGACAGGGTGCGAATCAGCCCCAGCATTTT. This translates into CASRQGANQPQHF. The full variable domain, completed using reference TRBV19 and TRBJ1-5, is DGGITQSPKYLFRKEGQNVTLSCEQNLNHDAMYWYRQDPGQGLRLIYYSQIVNDFQKGDIAEGYSVSREKKESFPLTVTSAQKNPTAFYLCASRQGANQPQHFGDGTRLSIL.

This rearrangement joins TRBV5-4 to TRBJ2-3; the match to TRBD2 covers 9 bases. Trimming cost V 0 bases and J 10 bases; bases outside gene matches: 9. CDR3 size: 15 residues. Looked up from germline, CDR1 is SGHNT and CDR2 is YYREEE (reference sequence). The CDR3 loop reads CASSLGLAALSAQYF. The DNA of the CDR3 is TGTGCCAGCAGCTTGGGACTAGCGGCCCTCTCAGCGCAGTATTTT. Full variable domain (outside the CDR3, taken from reference TRBV5-4 and TRBJ2-3): ETGVTQSPTHLIKTRGQQVTLRCSSQSGHNTVSWYQQALGQGPQFIFQYYREEENGRGNFPPRFSGLQFPNYSSELNVNALELDDSALYLCASSLGLAALSAQYFGPGTRLTVL.

The sample holds one count of this clone. The V call is TRBV5-1, the J call TRBJ1-1; tentatively, D is TRBD1 (5 bases). This CDR3 has 14 residues. V lost 0 bases to trimming and J lost 4 bases, with 10 bases between them. Germline V gene data show CDR1 as SGHRS and CDR2 as YFSETQ. As DNA, the CDR3 is TGCGCCAGCAGCTTGGCGGGGGAAGGCACTGAAGCTTTCTTT. It codes for CASSLAGEGTEAFF.

The chain couples TRBV7-8 to TRBJ1-1; a possible D gene is TRBD1 (5 bases). There are 15 residues in the CDR3. Germline CDR1 and CDR2: SGHVS and FQNEAQ. Trimming stripped 5 bases from V and 5 bases from J, with 18 bases between. The CDR3 DNA sequence: TGTGCCAGCAGCCCGAGGAACAGGTTAGGGACTGAAGCTTTCTTT. Protein: CASSPRNRLGTEAFF.

The chain combines TRBV27 with TRBJ2-7, with TRBD2 identical over 14 bases. The CDR3 is 21 amino acids. J lost 0 bases, V lost 3 bases, and 16 bases had no gene match. Looked up from germline, CDR1 is MNHEY and CDR2 is SMNVEV (reference sequence). The CDR3 here is CASSLRAPGTSGSGISYEQYF. CDR3 DNA sequence: TGTGCCAGCAGTTTGCGAGCCCCCGGGACTAGCGGGAGTGGAATCTCCTACGAGCAGTACTTC.

This chain uses TRBV19 with TRBJ2-7; D ambiguous. The CDR3 extends over 14 amino acids. Germline V CDR1 and CDR2: LNHDA, SQIVND (reference sequence). Trimming shortened V by 3 bases and J by 3 bases, and 12 bases separated the two germline ends. The CDR3 DNA follows: TGTGCCAGTAGTATGGTCAGAACCATCTACGAGCAGTACTTC. Translation: CASSMVRTIYEQYF. Full variable domain (remainder filled in from reference TRBV19 and TRBJ2-7): DGGITQSPKYLFRKEGQNVTLSCEQNLNHDAMYWYRQDPGQGLRLIYYSQIVNDFQKGDIAEGYSVSREKKESFPLTVTSAQKNPTAFYLCASSMVRTIYEQYFGPGTRLTVT.

CDR3 protein: CASSLVGEETQYF. The CDR3 region has the DNA TGTGCCAGCAGCTTGGTAGGGGAGGAGACCCAGTACTTC. The chain carries TRBV5-6 and TRBJ2-5; D may correspond to TRBD1 or TRBD2 (5 bases each). Trimming stripped 0 bases from V and 5 bases from J, with 8 bases between. The CDR3 length is 13 residues. CDR1 is SGHDT and CDR2 is YYEEEE in the germline V gene.

This clone was found a few times. This sample includes further DNA sequences coding for the same CDR3. The chain joins TRBV4-1 to TRBJ2-7, with 8 nucleotides matching TRBD1. CDR1 and CDR2 from the germline V gene are MGHRA and YSYEKL. This CDR3 comprises 15 residues. J gave up 3 bases and V 1 base, and 5 bases lay outside the gene matches. CDR3: CASSQGQGPSYEQYF. CDR3 DNA: TGCGCCAGCAGCCAAGGACAGGGGCCCAGCTACGAGCAGTACTTC.

CDR3 nucleotide sequence: TGTGCCAGCAGCTTACGCAGGGGGCTCTATAATTCACCCCTCCACTTT. This sequence encodes CASSLRRGLYNSPLHF. The chain links TRBV7-6 to TRBJ1-6, with TRBD1 matching over 8 bases. The V segment lost 2 bases and the J segment 3 bases; nucleotides outside the gene matches: 3. Germline V gene data show CDR1 as SGHVS and CDR2 as FNYEAQ. CDR3 size: 16 residues.

The chain is built from TRBV29-1 and TRBJ1-1, with TRBD1 matching over 7 bases. The CDR3 runs to 14 residues. The V and J ends lost 5 bases and 9 bases, in that order; junction bases with no gene match: 15. Germline assignment: CDR1 SQVTM and CDR2 ANQGSEA. Here the CDR3 reads CSVKERRGRQKAFF. In nucleotides, the CDR3 is TGCAGCGTTAAGGAGCGGAGGGGGCGGCAGAAAGCTTTCTTT.

J is TRBJ2-7 and V is TRBV6-5; no clear D gene. CDR1 is MNHEY, CDR2 SVGAGI, per germline. V was cut by 8 bases and J by 4 bases, with 12 bases left in between. The CDR3 extends over 12 amino acids. CDR3 sequence (DNA): TGTGCCAGCCGGCAGCCCGCGTACGAGCAGTACTTC. This codes for CASRQPAYEQYF.